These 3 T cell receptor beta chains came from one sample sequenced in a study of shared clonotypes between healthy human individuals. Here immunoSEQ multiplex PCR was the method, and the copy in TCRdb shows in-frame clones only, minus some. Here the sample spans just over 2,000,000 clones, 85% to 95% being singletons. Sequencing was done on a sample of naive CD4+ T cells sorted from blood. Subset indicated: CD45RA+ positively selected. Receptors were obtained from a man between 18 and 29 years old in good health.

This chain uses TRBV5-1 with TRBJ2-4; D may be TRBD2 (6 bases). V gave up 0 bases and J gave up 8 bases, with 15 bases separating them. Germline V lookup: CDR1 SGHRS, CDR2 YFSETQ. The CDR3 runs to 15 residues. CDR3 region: CASSLVPSGRDIQYF. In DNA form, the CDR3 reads TGCGCCAGCAGCTTGGTACCGTCCGGGAGAGACATTCAGTACTTC.

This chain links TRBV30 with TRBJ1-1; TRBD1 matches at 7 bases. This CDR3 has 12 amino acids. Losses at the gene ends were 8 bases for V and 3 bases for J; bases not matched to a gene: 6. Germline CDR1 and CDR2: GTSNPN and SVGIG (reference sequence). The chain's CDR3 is CAGEQGHTEAFF. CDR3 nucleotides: TGTGCCGGGGAACAGGGGCACACTGAAGCTTTCTTT. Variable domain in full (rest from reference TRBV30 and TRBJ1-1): SQTIHQWPATLVQPVGSPLSLECTVEGTSNPNLYWYRQAAGRGLQLLFYSVGIGQISSEVPQNLSASRPQDRQFILSSKKLLLSDSGFYLCAGEQGHTEAFFGQGTRLTVV.

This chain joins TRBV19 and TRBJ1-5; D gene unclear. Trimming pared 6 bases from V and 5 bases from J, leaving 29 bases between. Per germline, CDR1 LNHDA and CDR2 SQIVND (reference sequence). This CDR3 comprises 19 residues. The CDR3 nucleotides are TGTGCCAGTAGGGTTATTAGTGGCAGGACGGGTCCCGGGTATCAGCCCCAGCATTTT. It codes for CASRVISGRTGPGYQPQHF.